These 27 T cell receptor beta chains originate from one sample sequenced in a study of vaccination and CD4 T cells after COVID-19. The treatment denotes: approximately nine-day PBMC culture with coronavirus spike peptide pools or control peptides (ViraFEST assay). Their antigens remain unidentified. Cultured CD4+ T cells had their DNA profiled by the Oncomine TCR Beta short-read assay. A single record per CDR3 protein comes from TCRdb applying MiXCR to the PCR reads. Of 10,000 to 15,000 distinct CDR3 sequences in the sample, under 55% were seen once. What was sequenced was CD4+ T cells from blood, cultured in vitro. These receptors originate from a human donor who had recovered from COVID-19.

The chain carries TRBV5-1 and TRBJ2-1; 7 nucleotides align to TRBD1. The CDR3 is 12 residues long. V shed 3 bases, J shed 7 bases, and the junction held 1 base outside the gene matches. Germline CDR1 reads SGHRS; CDR2 reads YFSETQ. This CDR3 is CASSSQGNEQFF. For the CDR3, the DNA is TGCGCCAGCAGCTCACAGGGGAATGAGCAGTTCTTC.

J is TRBJ2-4 and V is TRBV19; 8 bases match TRBD2. Germline loops: CDR1 LNHDA, CDR2 SQIVND (reference sequence). This CDR3 comprises 15 residues. V lost 11 bases to trimming and J lost 4 bases; unmatched junction nucleotides: 13. The CDR3 coding sequence is TGTGCCGCCGGGGGGGGCCTCCAGGGGAAAAACATTCAGTACTTC. It codes for CAAGGGLQGKNIQYF.

The chain uses TRBV12-3 or TRBV12-4 and TRBJ1-2, with 7 bases fitting TRBD1. This CDR3 region has 17 residues. The ends lost 2 bases at V and 5 bases at J; junction bases unmatched: 14. This CDR3 is CASSLRSGTVFYYGYTF. The CDR3 DNA follows: TGTGCCAGCAGTTTAAGGAGTGGGACAGTCTTCTATTATGGCTACACCTTC.

The chain uses TRBV29-1 and TRBJ2-3, with 11 positions matching TRBD1. The CDR3 runs 14 residues. Germline CDR1 reads SQVTM; CDR2 reads ANQGSEA. The V gene end was trimmed by 8 bases and the J gene end by 3 bases; junction bases not matched to a gene: 7. The CDR3 region is CSTLDRGLTDTQYF. DNA of the CDR3: TGCAGCACTTTGGACAGGGGGCTTACAGATACGCAGTATTTT.

This sequence joins TRBV5-4 and TRBJ1-1, with D uncertain. Trimming cost V 3 bases and J 2 bases, with 11 bases left between them. Germline-derived CDR1 and CDR2 are SGHNT and YYREEE (reference sequence). The CDR3 is 14 residues long. The CDR3 spells CASSSGPQNTEAFF. In DNA form, the CDR3 reads TGTGCCAGCAGCTCCGGGCCGCAAAACACTGAAGCTTTCTTT.

The genes are TRBV7-2 and TRBJ2-3; no reliable D call. V lost 4 bases to trimming and J lost 1 base, with 6 bases between them. Germline V gene sequence: CDR1 SGHTA, CDR2 FQGNSA. This CDR3 is built from 13 residues. The CDR3 sequence: CASSYRGTDTQYF. CDR3 nucleotides: TGTGCCAGCAGCTATAGGGGCACAGATACGCAGTATTTT.

The chain uses TRBV6-5 and TRBJ2-5; possibly TRBD2 for D (5 bases). This CDR3 has 16 amino acids. The germline CDR1 and CDR2 sequences are MNHEY and SVGAGI. V lost 0 bases and J 4 bases, leaving 15 bases between the germline ends. The CDR3 is CASSYSATHRGETQYF. In DNA form, the CDR3 reads TGTGCCAGCAGTTACTCAGCCACCCATCGGGGAGAGACCCAGTACTTC.

The chain carries TRBV7-2 and TRBJ2-5; D possibly corresponds to TRBD2 (7 bases). This CDR3 has 15 amino acids. The V end was cut by 7 bases, the J end by 4 bases, with 19 bases between. Germline assignment: CDR1 SGHTA and CDR2 FQGNSA. In DNA, the CDR3 is TGTGCCAGCAATTCGCGGGGGCCCAGCGGAGAGACCCAGTACTTC. This translates into CASNSRGPSGETQYF.

This clonotype was seen a handful of times. V and J are TRBV6-2 or TRBV6-3 and TRBJ2-5, with 9 bases matching TRBD2. The CDR3 sequence is 15 residues long. The junction had 6 bases not matched to a gene; V was cut back by 5 bases and J by 2 bases. Germline assignment: CDR1 MNHEY and CDR2 SVGEGT. The CDR3 sequence is CASSKGLAPQETQYF. The DNA of the CDR3 is TGTGCCAGCAGTAAAGGACTAGCGCCGCAAGAGACCCAGTACTTC.

The chain is built from TRBV20-1 and TRBJ2-2; D is undetermined. Germline lookup yields CDR1 DFQATT and CDR2 SNEGSKA (reference sequence). The V and J ends lost 6 bases and 7 bases respectively, with 12 bases between them. This CDR3 has 12 residues. CDR3 residues: CSARSGVGELFF. DNA of the CDR3: TGCAGTGCCCGTTCAGGAGTCGGGGAGCTGTTTTTT.

The chain couples TRBV30 to TRBJ1-1; a weak D match, TRBD1 (5 bases). Germline V gene data show CDR1 as GTSNPN and CDR2 as SVGIG (reference sequence). The CDR3 is made up of 12 amino acids. Trimming pared 5 bases from V and 5 bases from J, leaving 12 bases between. The CDR3 coding sequence is TGTGCCTGGGGGCGGGGGATGACTGAAGCTTTCTTT. Translation gives CAWGRGMTEAFF.

This chain joins TRBV5-1 and TRBJ1-2; D unclear. Trimming removed 4 bases at V and 13 bases at J, with 23 bases between. The CDR3 is 14 residues long. Germline loops: CDR1 SGHRS, CDR2 YFSETQ. In nucleotides, the CDR3 is TGCGCCAGCAGCCCACCCCCGCCCACATATCTTCTCACCTTC. Translated, it gives CASSPPPPTYLLTF.

The rearrangement uses TRBV20-1 and TRBJ1-2; 9 nucleotides line up with TRBD1. Germline V lookup: CDR1 DFQATT, CDR2 SNEGSKA (reference sequence). V gave up 6 bases and J gave up 2 bases; unmatched junction bases: 7. The CDR3 covers 14 residues. CDR3 amino acids: CSAIGTGQNYGYTF. CDR3 DNA sequence: TGCAGTGCCATCGGGACAGGGCAGAACTATGGCTACACCTTC.

This clonotype was picked up one time. The rearrangement joins TRBV11-3 to TRBJ2-3; maybe TRBD2 (5 bases). This CDR3 has 14 residues. V shed 3 bases and J shed 3 bases, with 10 bases lying between them. Germline V gene sequence: CDR1 SGHNT, CDR2 YENEEA. The CDR3 is CASSLRAKTDTQYF. CDR3 sequence (DNA): TGTGCCAGCAGCTTGAGGGCGAAGACAGATACGCAGTATTTT.

The V gene is TRBV27, the J gene TRBJ2-7; D gene ambiguous. Per germline, CDR1 MNHEY and CDR2 SMNVEV (reference sequence). This CDR3 region has 15 residues. V was cut by 6 bases and J by 2 bases, with 17 bases left in between. The CDR3: CASSRSLLGTYEQYF. CDR3 nucleotide sequence: TGTGCCAGCAGCCGATCTCTCCTGGGGACCTACGAGCAGTACTTC.

This clonotype was detected only once. The chain is built from TRBV19 and TRBJ2-7; D unclear. V dropped 2 bases and J dropped 3 bases, with 8 bases sitting between them. The CDR3 sequence is 13 residues long. Per germline, CDR1 LNHDA and CDR2 SQIVND (reference sequence). In nucleotides, the CDR3 is TGTGCCAGTAGTATACGTGGGAACTACGAGCAGTACTTC. Translated, it gives CASSIRGNYEQYF.

The genes are TRBV19 and TRBJ1-5, with D unclear. The CDR3 runs to 14 residues. Germline V lookup: CDR1 LNHDA, CDR2 SQIVND (reference sequence). The ends were cut back, 4 bases at V and 7 bases at J, with 14 bases in the middle. This CDR3 reads CASSSIGQGQPQHF. CDR3 nucleotides: TGTGCCAGTAGTAGTATAGGGCAAGGACAGCCCCAGCATTTT.

This chain joins TRBV18 and TRBJ2-3; no clear D. Between the trimmed V and J ends, which lost 2 bases and 2 bases, there was a span of 5 bases. Germline-derived CDR1 and CDR2 are KGHSH and LQKENI. The CDR3 has 13 residues. CDR3 amino acids: CASSPSITDTQYF. The CDR3 region has the DNA TGTGCCAGCTCACCATCGATCACAGATACGCAGTATTTT.

The V call is TRBV10-3, the J call TRBJ1-2; TRBD1 matches at 12 bases. This CDR3 has 17 amino acids. Germline V gives CDR1 ENHRY, CDR2 SYGVKD. The junction had 14 bases not matched to a gene; V was cut back by 4 bases and J by 8 bases. Written as DNA, the CDR3 is TGTGCCATCAGTGGGTACCTCACCGGGACAGGGGGCGGAGGCTACACCTTC. This encodes CAISGYLTGTGGGGYTF.

This clonotype was counted between two and nine times. This chain joins TRBV20-1 and TRBJ2-7; a weak D match, TRBD1 (5 bases). V lost 1 base and J 6 bases, leaving 22 bases between the germline ends. Germline CDR1 DFQATT, CDR2 SNEGSKA (reference sequence). The CDR3 length is 16 residues. This CDR3 is CSARAVGLAQSGEQYF. The CDR3, as DNA: TGCAGTGCTAGAGCCGTGGGGCTTGCCCAATCGGGCGAGCAGTACTTC.

The chain carries TRBV20-1 and TRBJ2-2; TRBD2 agrees at 7 bases. The CDR3 consists of 15 residues. CDR1 and CDR2 from the germline V gene are DFQATT and SNEGSKA (reference sequence). The V gene end was trimmed by 5 bases and the J gene end by 0 bases; junction bases not matched to a gene: 6. CDR3 DNA: TGCAGTGCTTCCCGCGGGGGTCCGAACACCGGGGAGCTGTTTTTT. Protein sequence: CSASRGGPNTGELFF.

The CDR3 DNA reads as TGCAGTGCTAGTCCCGGCACAGGGGGCGAATCTTCAGCTTTCTTT. Its translation: CSASPGTGGESSAFF. This sequence joins TRBV20-1 and TRBJ1-1; 9 bases are a match to TRBD1. The junction had 15 bases not matched to a gene; V was cut back by 3 bases and J by 10 bases. Looked up from germline, CDR1 is DFQATT and CDR2 is SNEGSKA (reference sequence). The CDR3 sequence is 15 residues long.

V gene TRBV9 combines with J gene TRBJ1-1, with D possibly TRBD1 on 5 matching bases. Trimming cost V 4 bases and J 2 bases, with 24 bases left between them. Germline V lookup: CDR1 SGDLS, CDR2 YYNGEE. The CDR3 runs 18 residues. The CDR3 sequence: CASSPKDGRAVTNTEAFF. The CDR3, as DNA: TGTGCCAGCAGCCCCAAGGATGGCAGGGCTGTTACTAACACTGAAGCTTTCTTT.

This clonotype occurred a few times. This chain links TRBV2 with TRBJ1-1, with a possible D match to TRBD1 (5 bases). CDR1 is SNHLY, CDR2 FYNNEI, per germline. Trimming removed 6 bases at V and 1 base at J, with 18 bases between. The length of the CDR3 is 16 residues. CDR3: CASRGGVGNSNTEAFF. CDR3 DNA sequence: TGTGCCAGCAGGGGGGGTGTGGGGAACTCGAACACTGAAGCTTTCTTT. The full variable domain, its missing parts supplied by reference TRBV2 and TRBJ1-1, is EPEVTQTPSHQVTQMGQEVILRCVPISNHLYFYWYRQILGQKVEFLVSFYNNEISEKSEIFDDQFSVERPDGSNFTLKIRSTKLEDSAMYFCASRGGVGNSNTEAFFGQGTRLTVV.

The rearrangement joins TRBV20-1 to TRBJ2-5, with TRBD2 matching over 10 bases. CDR1 and CDR2 from the germline V gene are DFQATT and SNEGSKA (reference sequence). With V trimmed by 5 bases and J by 4 bases, 10 bases remained unmatched. This CDR3 is built from 15 residues. The chain's CDR3 is CSAFSAGGMGETQYF. The CDR3 DNA reads as TGCAGTGCTTTTTCAGCGGGGGGGATGGGAGAGACCCAGTACTTC.

The V call is TRBV6-5, the J call TRBJ2-7; maybe TRBD1 (5 bases). The V gene's germline CDR1 is MNHEY and CDR2 SVGAGI. V was cut by 1 base and J by 3 bases, with 10 bases left in between. This CDR3 contains 14 residues. Here the CDR3 reads CASSYYTTGYEQYF. CDR3 nucleotide sequence: TGTGCCAGCAGTTACTACACAACAGGCTACGAGCAGTACTTC.

The chain carries TRBV5-6 and TRBJ1-3; D gene ambiguous. This CDR3 is 16 amino acids long. Germline assignment: CDR1 SGHDT and CDR2 YYEEEE. Between the trimmed V and J ends, which lost 4 bases and 4 bases, there was a span of 18 bases. The CDR3 here is CASSTPWGAEGNTIYF. DNA for the CDR3: TGTGCCAGCAGCACCCCCTGGGGTGCGGAGGGAAACACCATATATTTT.